What follows describes a single T cell receptor beta chain. These data are taken from a study of blood T cell repertoires in COVID-19. About the study: COVID-19 samples collected from the United States, Italy and Spain covered acute and convalescent phases. The analysed material was cDNA or gDNA that came from T cells, B-cell-depleted T cells, or PBMCs.

The CDR3 covers 18 residues. As handled by the study authors: Estimated nucleated cell counts came from reference gene primer amplification. Some clones are missing from TCRdb's copy, which holds only in-frame ones; the method was immunoSEQ multiplex PCR. V and J calls and clone size are copied from that table; D and trimming were computed from the DNA. The table records 45,000 to 60,000 clones, 89% of them present only once. The receptor was derived from a human donor in a cohort sampled during active COVID-19. Sequences were obtained from peripheral blood. The chain combines TRBV21-1 with TRBJ1-2; no DNA check was done on the table's D call, TRBD1. TRBV21-1 is listed as a pseudogene. The CDR3 loop reads CASSKGKGDRGPIYGYTF. The CDR3 DNA follows: TGTGCCAGCAGCAAAGGGAAAGGGGACAGGGGACCAATCTATGGCTACACCTTC.